This passage covers 26 T cell receptor beta chains from one sample sequenced in a study of early T cells in non-severe SARS-CoV-2 infection. MiXCR was run by TCRdb on the 5' RACE reads, yielding one entry per CDR3 protein. The sample consists of about 52,000 distinct CDR3 sequences, approximately 8% of them appearing once. Sequenced: whole blood. The receptors come from an adult who was a healthcare worker with PCR-confirmed SARS-CoV-2 infection or an uninfected control (not recorded which).

In its sample, this clonotype was seen a few times. CDR3 protein: CASSPSGQGREQYF. The CDR3 region has the DNA TGTGCCAGCTCACCTTCGGGACAGGGGAGGGAGCAGTACTTC. The V call is TRBV18, the J call TRBJ2-7; 10 nucleotides agree with TRBD1. Looked up from germline, CDR1 is KGHSH and CDR2 is LQKENI. There are 14 residues in the CDR3. Germline trimming cut 3 bases from V and 7 bases from J; bases unmatched to any gene: 6.

Many counts were recorded for this clonotype. The J gene is TRBJ2-1, the V gene TRBV20-1; 7 positions match TRBD1. The length of the CDR3 is 14 residues. Germline assignment: CDR1 DFQATT and CDR2 SNEGSKA (reference sequence). After removal of 3 bases from V and 7 bases from J, the junction contained 9 bases not matched to a gene. The chain's CDR3 is CSASAGGVKNEQFF. The CDR3 nucleotides read TGCAGTGCTAGCGCAGGGGGAGTGAAAAATGAGCAGTTCTTC.

In this sample, this clonotype turned up a few times. This sequence joins TRBV6-6 and TRBJ2-1; TRBD1 might be the D (6 bases). Germline lookup yields CDR1 MNHNY and CDR2 SVGAGI (reference sequence). This CDR3 has 13 residues. V lost 7 bases and J lost 6, with 13 bases in between. CDR3 bases: TGTGCCAGCAACCCCACAGGGTCCAATGAGCAGTTCTTC. Translating gives CASNPTGSNEQFF.

There are many counts of this clonotype. The rearrangement joins TRBV20-1 to TRBJ2-1; 14 bases agree with TRBD2. The germline V gene encodes CDR1 DFQATT and CDR2 SNEGSKA (reference sequence). This CDR3 comprises 16 residues. J was trimmed by 0 bases and V by 5 bases; bases with no gene match: 3. CDR3 DNA sequence: TGCAGTGCTGGACTAGCGGGGGGAAGCTCCTACAATGAGCAGTTCTTC. Its translation is CSAGLAGGSSYNEQFF.

This clonotype was picked up a small number of times. The V call is TRBV30, the J call TRBJ2-1; TRBD2 agrees at 8 bases. The CDR3 is 12 residues long. V was clipped by 2 bases and J by 15 bases; unmatched bases: 9. Looked up from germline, CDR1 is GTSNPN and CDR2 is SVGIG (reference sequence). CDR3 protein: CAWSNGRARWFF. CDR3 DNA: TGTGCCTGGAGTAACGGGAGGGCGAGGTGGTTCTTC.

The rearrangement links TRBV5-5 to TRBJ1-1, with TRBD1 matching 7 bases. The CDR3 is 14 amino acids. Germline V gives CDR1 SGHKS, CDR2 YYEKEE (reference sequence). J lost 1 base, V lost 3 bases, and 3 bases had no gene match. Here the CDR3 reads CASSWRQGNTEAFF. CDR3 bases: TGTGCCAGCAGCTGGCGACAGGGGAACACTGAAGCTTTCTTT.

This clonotype was seen more than once but under ten times. The rearrangement uses TRBV4-1 and TRBJ2-3, with 10 positions matching TRBD2. Germline values: CDR1 MGHRA, CDR2 YSYEKL. Trimming at V came to 3 bases and at J to 0 bases, leaving 15 bases not matched to a gene. The CDR3 runs to 20 residues. CDR3 in amino acids: CASSHPEDSGGRGSTDTQYF. In DNA, the CDR3 is TGCGCCAGCAGCCACCCAGAGGATAGCGGGGGGAGGGGGAGCACAGATACGCAGTATTTT.

On this clonotype itself: Given a much more abundant clone one base away, this may be a read error. This sequence joins TRBV27 and TRBJ2-7; D possibly matches TRBD1 or TRBD2 (5 bases each). Trimming cost V 5 bases and J 5 bases, with 19 bases left between them. The germline gives CDR1 MNHEY, CDR2 SMNVEV (reference sequence). The CDR3 is made up of 15 amino acids. In nucleotides, the CDR3 is TGTGCCAGCAGTATAACGGGGCTAGTGGGAAACGAGCAGTACTTC. Its protein is CASSITGLVGNEQYF.

This clonotype showed up many times. This chain joins TRBV14 and TRBJ2-7, with a possible D match to TRBD1 (6 bases). CDR3 size: 14 residues. V was shortened by 1 base and J by 3 bases, with 10 bases between the two germline ends. Germline CDR1 and CDR2: SGHDN and FVKESK. The CDR3 region is CASSQARGIYEQYF. The CDR3, as DNA: TGTGCCAGCAGCCAAGCGAGGGGGATCTACGAGCAGTACTTC.

The V call is TRBV20-1, the J call TRBJ2-2; unclear D gene. The germline CDR1 and CDR2 sequences are DFQATT and SNEGSKA (reference sequence). V lost 3 bases and J 8 bases, leaving 10 bases between the germline ends. The CDR3 extends over 12 amino acids. CDR3 DNA sequence: TGCAGTGCTAGGCGAGTTACGGGGGAGCTGTTTTTT. Translated: CSARRVTGELFF.

This clonotype was seen more than once but under ten times. DNA of the CDR3: TGTGCCACCAGCAGAGGACTCGGCAGGGGTGAGGGATCACCCCTCCACTTT. Amino acids: CATSRGLGRGEGSPLHF. The chain couples TRBV15 to TRBJ1-6; D is perhaps TRBD1 (6 bases). V lost 1 base to trimming and J lost 10 bases, with 20 bases between them. The length of the CDR3 is 17 residues. The germline V gene has CDR1 LNHNV and CDR2 YYDKDF (reference sequence).

This clonotype was counted many times. The J gene is TRBJ1-2, the V gene TRBV6-5, with unresolved D. The CDR3 has 15 residues. Germline values: CDR1 MNHEY, CDR2 SVGAGI. Trimming stripped 5 bases from V and 0 bases from J, with 13 bases between. The CDR3 DNA follows: TGTGCCAGCAGTCCCAGGAGTCGGTCTAACTATGGCTACACCTTC. Translated, it gives CASSPRSRSNYGYTF.

This clonotype was recorded at least ten times. The rearrangement links TRBV9 to TRBJ1-3; a weak D match, TRBD1 (5 bases). V lost 4 bases and J lost 4, with 12 bases in between. The CDR3 totals 14 residues. Germline CDR1 SGDLS, CDR2 YYNGEE. In DNA form, the CDR3 reads TGTGCCAGCAGCATTGGGACGGAAGGAAACACCATATATTTT. It yields the protein CASSIGTEGNTIYF.

This clonotype was observed at least ten times. The V and J genes are TRBV29-1 and TRBJ1-1, with D possibly matching TRBD1 (5 bases). The germline V and J ends were trimmed by 5 bases and 3 bases, with 16 bases remaining between them. The germline V gene has CDR1 SQVTM and CDR2 ANQGSEA. This CDR3 spans 14 amino acids. The DNA of the CDR3 is TGCAGCGTTTACTTAGGGGAGGGGTACACTGAAGCTTTCTTT. Translated: CSVYLGEGYTEAFF.

This clonotype was seen a handful of times. The rearrangement links TRBV29-1 to TRBJ2-1, with no clear D. Germline CDR1 reads SQVTM; CDR2 reads ANQGSEA. The V and J ends lost 0 bases and 0 bases respectively, with 9 bases between them. This CDR3 spans 15 amino acids. The CDR3 protein is CSVEEVSSSYNEQFF. The CDR3 DNA reads TGCAGCGTTGAAGAGGTCTCTAGCTCCTACAATGAGCAGTTCTTC.

This clonotype turned up a few times. The chain couples TRBV12-3 or TRBV12-4 to TRBJ1-3; D not resolved. The CDR3 runs 14 residues. Between the trimmed V and J ends, which lost 3 bases and 4 bases, there was a span of 10 bases. CDR3 sequence reads: CASSLAPAGNTIYF. The CDR3 nucleotides read TGTGCCAGCAGTTTGGCCCCTGCCGGAAACACCATATATTTT.

This clonotype was seen many times. The chain combines TRBV12-3 or TRBV12-4 with TRBJ2-2, with 9 nucleotides matching TRBD1. After removal of 4 bases from V and 5 bases from J, the junction contained 5 bases not matched to a gene. CDR3 length: 15 amino acids. Here the CDR3 reads CASSWTGAGTGELFF. The CDR3 DNA reads as TGTGCCAGCAGTTGGACAGGGGCAGGAACCGGGGAGCTGTTTTTT.

The chain joins TRBV19 to TRBJ2-7; tentatively, D is TRBD1 (6 bases). There are 14 residues in the CDR3. The germline V gene encodes CDR1 LNHDA and CDR2 SQIVND (reference sequence). V lost 5 bases and J lost 0, with 11 bases in between. The DNA of the CDR3 is TGTGCCAGTAGTCCCCAGGACAGCTCCTACGAGCAGTACTTC. Translated: CASSPQDSSYEQYF.

This clonotype was seen more than once but under ten times. The chain employs TRBV6-2 or TRBV6-3 and TRBJ2-5, with 8 bases matching TRBD2. The CDR3 extends over 17 amino acids. The germline CDR1 and CDR2 sequences are MNHEY and SVGEGT. The V gene end was trimmed by 2 bases and the J gene end by 2 bases; junction bases not matched to a gene: 10. The CDR3 is CASSYPLRSGGQETQYF. CDR3 nucleotides: TGTGCCAGCAGTTACCCCCTCCGGAGCGGGGGTCAAGAGACCCAGTACTTC.

Ten or more counts support this clonotype. CDR3 DNA sequence: TGTGCCAGCAGTCCCGCCGGAGGGGGAGGGAATGGCTACACCTTC. Translating gives CASSPAGGGGNGYTF. The genes are TRBV27 and TRBJ1-2; TRBD1 is a possible D gene (6 bases). V lost 5 bases to trimming and J lost 6 bases, with 19 bases between them. CDR3 length equals 15 residues. The germline gives CDR1 MNHEY, CDR2 SMNVEV (reference sequence).

The chain is built from TRBV20-1 and TRBJ2-3; perhaps TRBD2 as D (7 bases). Trimming took 6 bases from V and 1 from J, leaving 20 bases between them. This CDR3 spans 16 amino acids. Germline-derived CDR1 and CDR2 are DFQATT and SNEGSKA (reference sequence). The CDR3 region is CSAPLGGGPRTDTQYF. DNA for the CDR3: TGCAGTGCCCCTTTGGGGGGGGGGCCTCGCACAGATACGCAGTATTTT.

The rearrangement joins TRBV7-3 to TRBJ2-1; tentatively, D is TRBD2 (6 bases). Germline V gene lookup returns CDR1 SGHTA and CDR2 FQGTGA. Trimming removed 2 bases from V and 2 bases from J, with 16 bases in between. The CDR3 is 17 residues long. The CDR3 sequence: CASSLSPVGGAYNEQFF. Here the CDR3 DNA reads TGTGCCAGCAGCTTATCGCCAGTTGGCGGGGCCTACAATGAGCAGTTCTTC.

The gene calls are TRBV2 and TRBJ2-2; possibly TRBD1 for D (5 bases). The V gene's germline CDR1 is SNHLY and CDR2 FYNNEI. V lost 4 bases, J lost 3 bases, and 12 bases lay in between. This CDR3 is built from 15 residues. CDR3 protein: CASSGQLIYTGELFF. In nucleotides, the CDR3 is TGTGCCAGCAGTGGACAGCTTATTTACACCGGGGAGCTGTTTTTT.

DNA for the CDR3: TGTGCCAGCAGTTTTCGGGGAAACACTGAAGCTTTCTTT. Translation gives CASSFRGNTEAFF. The chain joins TRBV12-3 or TRBV12-4 to TRBJ1-1; unclear D gene. V lost 3 bases, J lost 2 bases, and 7 bases lay in between. The CDR3 covers 13 residues.

The chain uses TRBV4-1 and TRBJ2-3; 13 nucleotides agree with TRBD2. V dropped 5 bases and J dropped 4; count of bases not matched to a gene: 9. The CDR3 is made up of 17 amino acids. Germline CDR1 MGHRA, CDR2 YSYEKL. The CDR3, as DNA: TGCGCCAGCAGCGCACGACTAGCGGGAGGTGTCGCAGATACGCAGTATTTT. Protein product: CASSARLAGGVADTQYF.

This rearrangement joins TRBV11-3 to TRBJ1-1; the D gene is possibly TRBD1 (5 bases). The CDR3 runs 15 residues. Germline V lookup: CDR1 SGHNT, CDR2 YENEEA. With 0 bases removed from V and 6 bases from J, the gap between germline ends came to 14 bases. This CDR3 is CASSLDLGAGPEAFF. CDR3 coding DNA: TGTGCCAGCAGCTTAGATCTCGGGGCGGGCCCTGAAGCTTTCTTT.